These 23 T cell receptor beta chains share one sample of origin, sequenced in a study of blood T cell repertoires in COVID-19. Measured with immunoSEQ multiplex PCR; TCRdb has only the in-frame clones, and not every one. The sample holds 65,000 to 75,000 clones; approximately 80% are singletons and the top ten take 9% to 10%. Sequencing was carried out using peripheral blood. These TCRs come from a woman older than 75 with acute or convalescent COVID-19.

The chain is built from TRBV7-3 and TRBJ1-1; 7 bases line up with TRBD1. V was clipped by 2 bases and J by 5 bases; unmatched bases: 8. The CDR3 is 15 amino acids. CDR1 is SGHTA, CDR2 FQGTGA, per germline. The CDR3: CASSLGGGAETEAFF. CDR3 DNA sequence: TGTGCCAGCAGCTTAGGAGGGGGCGCGGAGACTGAAGCTTTCTTT.

The genes are TRBV13 and TRBJ1-1; 8 bases are a match to TRBD1. V dropped 7 bases and J dropped 8; count of bases not matched to a gene: 3. The CDR3 consists of 11 residues. The germline V gene has CDR1 PRHDT and CDR2 FYEKMQ (reference sequence). In DNA form, the CDR3 reads TGTGCCAGCAACTACAGGGGGGAAGCTTTCTTT. Amino acid sequence: CASNYRGEAFF.

The rearrangement links TRBV12-3 or TRBV12-4 to TRBJ1-4; D call uncertain. V was pared by 3 bases and J by 3 bases, with 2 bases between. The CDR3 is 12 amino acids. The chain's CDR3 is CASSFSNEKLFF. In DNA, the CDR3 is TGTGCCAGCAGTTTCTCTAATGAAAAACTGTTTTTT.

The V call is TRBV11-1, the J call TRBJ1-2, with a tentative D call TRBD1 (5 bases). V was shortened by 7 bases and J by 6 bases, with 21 bases between the two germline ends. There are 15 residues in the CDR3. CDR1 and CDR2 (germline): SGHAT, FQDESV (reference sequence). CDR3 in amino acids: CASTRQGANQHGYTF. Here the CDR3 DNA reads TGTGCCAGCACCAGACAAGGGGCTAATCAACATGGCTACACCTTC.

Of note for this clone: The limits of the CDR3 on the DNA are not certain, so only TCRdb's listed CDR3 is given. This chain links TRBV7-9 with TRBJ1-1; the DNA was not used to check the table's D call, TRBD1. The CDR3 numbers 15 amino acids, ends counted. The germline V gene encodes CDR1 SEHNR and CDR2 FQNEAQ (reference sequence). The CDR3 here is CASILGVQGIGEAFF.

V usage is TRBV5-6 and J usage is TRBJ2-3; TRBD2 matches 8 bases. The trim removed 6 bases at V and 0 bases at J, leaving 6 bases unmatched. Looked up from germline, CDR1 is SGHDT and CDR2 is YYEEEE. The CDR3 contains 15 residues. This CDR3 reads CASTLRLASTDTQYF. The CDR3 nucleotides are TGTGCCAGCACCTTACGACTAGCGAGCACAGATACGCAGTATTTT.

This clone has a handful of counts. The chain combines TRBV19 with TRBJ2-1, with 8 positions matching TRBD1. V lost 4 bases and J lost 3; bases outside the gene matches: 8. Germline lookup yields CDR1 LNHDA and CDR2 SQIVND (reference sequence). The CDR3 has 16 amino acids. The DNA of the CDR3 is TGTGCCAGTAGTAACGGGAACAGGGGGAACTACAATGAGCAGTTCTTC. Its protein is CASSNGNRGNYNEQFF.

The chain employs TRBV6-5 and TRBJ2-3; possible D gene TRBD2, 5 bases. The length of the CDR3 is 15 residues. Germline V gene sequence: CDR1 MNHEY, CDR2 SVGAGI. Trimming took 2 bases from V and 2 from J, leaving 11 bases between them. The CDR3: CASSYELANTDTQYF. The CDR3 nucleotides read TGTGCCAGCAGTTACGAGTTAGCGAACACAGATACGCAGTATTTT.

The chain recombines TRBV27 with TRBJ2-7; D possibly corresponds to TRBD2 (6 bases). V was trimmed by 3 bases and J by 3 bases, leaving 6 bases between them. Germline V gene lookup returns CDR1 MNHEY and CDR2 SMNVEV (reference sequence). The CDR3 has 12 residues. The CDR3 nucleotides read TGTGCCAGCAGTTTCGGGGGCTACGAGCAGTACTTC. It encodes CASSFGGYEQYF.

CDR3 in DNA: TGCGCCAGCAGCTTGCTCTCGGCGGGGGAGGCTGAGCAGTTCTTC. Its translation: CASSLLSAGEAEQFF. J is TRBJ2-1 and V is TRBV5-1, with 7 nucleotides matching TRBD2. Germline assignment: CDR1 SGHRS and CDR2 YFSETQ. With 1 base clipped from V and 9 bases from J, the junction kept 10 bases outside the gene matches. The CDR3 loop spans 15 amino acids.

V usage is TRBV30 and J usage is TRBJ2-1; 8 bases line up with TRBD1. The CDR3 extends over 14 amino acids. The trim removed 5 bases at V and 5 bases at J, leaving 8 bases unmatched. Germline CDR1 reads GTSNPN; CDR2 reads SVGIG (reference sequence). This chain's CDR3 is CAWAGTGLNNEQFF. The CDR3 nucleotides read TGTGCCTGGGCCGGGACAGGTCTTAACAATGAGCAGTTCTTC.

The CDR3 coding sequence is TGCGCCAGCAGCTCGCCCGGGGGGGGCTACGAGCAGTACTTC. Its protein is CASSSPGGGYEQYF. This chain uses TRBV5-1 with TRBJ2-7, with 8 positions matching TRBD2. V was clipped by 3 bases and J by 3 bases; unmatched bases: 5. CDR1 is SGHRS, CDR2 YFSETQ, per germline. CDR3 length: 14 residues.

Only one count was recorded for this clone. DNA of the CDR3: TGTGCCAGCAGCCAAGATCGGGGGAACGAGCAGTACTTC. This codes for CASSQDRGNEQYF. V is TRBV3-1 (or the pseudogene TRBV3-2) and J is TRBJ2-7, with D possibly being TRBD2 (6 bases). V gave up 0 bases and J gave up 5 bases, with 8 bases separating them. CDR3 length equals 13 residues. In germline, CDR1 is LGHDT, CDR2 YNNKEL (reference sequence).

The chain joins TRBV15 to TRBJ2-5; 7 bases are a match to TRBD2. Germline-derived CDR1 and CDR2 are LNHNV and YYDKDF (reference sequence). Germline trimming cut 2 bases from V and 2 bases from J; bases unmatched to any gene: 5. CDR3 size: 15 residues. CDR3 DNA sequence: TGTGCCACCAGCAGATCACTAGCGAGTCAAGAGACCCAGTACTTC. Translating it yields CATSRSLASQETQYF. Together with reference TRBV15 and TRBJ2-5, the CDR3 gives the full variable domain: DAMVIQNPRYQVTQFGKPVTLSCSQTLNHNVMYWYQQKSSQAPKLLFHYYDKDFNNEADTPDNFQSRRPNTSFCFLDIRSPGLGDTAMYLCATSRSLASQETQYFGPGTRLLVL.

The chain is built from TRBV30 and TRBJ2-3, with TRBD1 as a possible D gene (5 bases). Looked up from germline, CDR1 is GTSNPN and CDR2 is SVGIG (reference sequence). Trimming took off 0 bases at V and 3 bases at J, with 10 bases between the two ends. The CDR3 extends over 14 amino acids. The CDR3 is CAWSVSAGTDTQYF. Written as DNA, the CDR3 is TGTGCCTGGAGTGTATCTGCAGGGACAGATACGCAGTATTTT.

The CDR3 nucleotides read TGTGCCAGCAGCGACCGTCTCGGCGGCGGCTTGCGGGAGCAGTACTTC. Amino acid sequence: CASSDRLGGGLREQYF. This chain uses TRBV27 with TRBJ2-7; D uncertain. The CDR3 totals 16 residues. The germline CDR1 and CDR2 sequences are MNHEY and SMNVEV (reference sequence). V lost 6 bases, J lost 7 bases, and 25 bases lay in between.

As for this clone: Other DNA sequences within the sample encode an identical CDR3. V gene TRBV3-1 (or the pseudogene TRBV3-2) combines with J gene TRBJ2-3; 13 nucleotides line up with TRBD2. The V gene end was trimmed by 4 bases and the J gene end by 2 bases; junction bases not matched to a gene: 3. The CDR3 totals 16 residues. Germline V CDR1 and CDR2: LGHDT, YNNKEL (reference sequence). The CDR3 is CASSPGLAGATDTQYF. The DNA of the CDR3 is TGTGCCAGCAGCCCCGGACTAGCGGGGGCCACAGATACGCAGTATTTT.

This clone was seen once. The chain has TRBV9 and TRBJ1-1; D gene unclear. Trimming took 4 bases from V and 4 from J, leaving 17 bases between them. CDR1 SGDLS and CDR2 YYNGEE come from the germline V gene. The CDR3 runs to 15 residues. The CDR3 DNA reads TGTGCCAGCAGCTTTAGCGGGAGCTACCCCACTGAAGCTTTCTTT. This encodes CASSFSGSYPTEAFF.

The chain recombines TRBV19 with TRBJ2-3; maybe TRBD2 (5 bases). Per the germline V gene, CDR1 is LNHDA and CDR2 is SQIVND (reference sequence). The CDR3 spans 14 residues. V lost 3 bases, J lost 1 base, and 8 bases lay in between. CDR3 in DNA: TGTGCCAGTAGTATCAACGGGGGCACAGATACGCAGTATTTT. Amino acid sequence: CASSINGGTDTQYF.

The chain carries TRBV2 and TRBJ1-5, with TRBD1 identical over 9 bases. This CDR3 is 15 amino acids long. Germline CDR1 is SNHLY and CDR2 is FYNNEI. With V trimmed by 6 bases and J by 2 bases, 5 bases remained unmatched. CDR3 sequence: CASRGTGNGNQPQHF. Here the CDR3 DNA reads TGTGCCAGCAGGGGGACAGGGAATGGCAATCAGCCCCAGCATTTT.

This chain's CDR3 is CASSPRGRVAEAFF. CDR3 coding DNA: TGTGCCAGCAGCCCTAGGGGGCGGGTGGCTGAAGCTTTCTTT. The chain recombines TRBV7-2 with TRBJ1-1, with 7 positions matching TRBD1. CDR1 is SGHTA, CDR2 FQGNSA, per germline. Trimming at V came to 5 bases and at J to 6 bases, leaving 9 bases not matched to a gene. This CDR3 is 14 amino acids long.

This chain joins TRBV9 and TRBJ2-7, with 9 bases aligning to TRBD1. CDR1 and CDR2 from the germline V gene are SGDLS and YYNGEE. Germline trimming cut 4 bases from V and 6 bases from J; bases unmatched to any gene: 14. This CDR3 region has 16 residues. The chain's CDR3 is CASSPSRRTGVGEQYF. CDR3 bases: TGTGCCAGCAGCCCCAGCCGGCGGACAGGGGTGGGCGAGCAGTACTTC.

This clone was seen a handful of times. The gene calls are TRBV4-2 and TRBJ2-7; D may be TRBD1 (6 bases). The CDR3 runs to 14 residues. Germline CDR1 reads LGHNA; CDR2 reads YNFKEQ. V was trimmed by 1 base and J by 4 bases, leaving 11 bases between them. The CDR3 DNA follows: TGTGCCAGCAGCCAAGCCAATACAGGGTACGAGCAGTACTTC. This sequence encodes CASSQANTGYEQYF.